This TCR beta chain was profiled in a study of T cell repertoires in cytomegalovirus infection. Looking at the study overall: The authors used CMV epitopes that were HLA-C-restricted (recently identified) and HLA-B-restricted (well studied). Indicated by public TCR beta signatures were CMV infection and matching HLA type.

Germline loops: CDR1 ENHRY, CDR2 SYGVKD. This CDR3 is 14 amino acids long. Trimming cost V 1 base and J 6 bases; bases outside gene matches: 2. Overall study results and limits: HLA-C-restricted CMV-specific TCR beta clonotypes were dominant in the ex vivo response. Cumulative public TCR beta family frequency identified carriers of CMV plus the relevant HLA.

Points on this clonotype: Its specificity is not known.

Each CDR3 protein gets one entry after TCRdb re-called the reads with MiXCR. The repertoire holds around 770,000 distinct CDR3 sequences, roughly 29% seen once, with under 15% in the top ten. The source of this sequence is a human donor in good health (CMV status not recorded). Some clones in this sample may be carry-over from other donors' samples. The chain carries TRBV10-3 and TRBJ1-1; 10 positions agree with TRBD1. Specimen: cultured CD8+ T cells from PBMCs, collected from culture after CMV antigen stimulation. The CDR3 here is CAISELGQGSEAFF. CDR3 coding DNA: TGTGCCATCAGTGAGTTGGGACAGGGGTCTGAAGCTTTCTTT.